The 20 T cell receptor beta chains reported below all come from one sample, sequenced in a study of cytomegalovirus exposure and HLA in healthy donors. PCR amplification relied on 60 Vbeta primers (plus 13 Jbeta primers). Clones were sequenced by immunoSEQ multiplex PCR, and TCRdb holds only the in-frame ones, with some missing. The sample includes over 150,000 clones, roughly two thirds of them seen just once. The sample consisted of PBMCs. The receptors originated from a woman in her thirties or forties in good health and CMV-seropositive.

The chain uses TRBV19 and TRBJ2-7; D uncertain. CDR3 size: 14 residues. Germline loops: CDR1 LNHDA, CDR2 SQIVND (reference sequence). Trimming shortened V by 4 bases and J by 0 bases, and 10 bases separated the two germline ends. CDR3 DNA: TGTGCCAGTAGTACGGGTGGGTTCTCCTACGAGCAGTACTTC. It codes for CASSTGGFSYEQYF.

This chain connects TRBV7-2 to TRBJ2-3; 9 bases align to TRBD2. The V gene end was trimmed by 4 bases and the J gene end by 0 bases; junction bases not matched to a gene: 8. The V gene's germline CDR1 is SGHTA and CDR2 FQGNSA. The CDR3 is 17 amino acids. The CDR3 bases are TGTGCCAGCAGCTCCCCAGCGGGGGGACTCAGCACAGATACGCAGTATTTT. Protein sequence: CASSSPAGGLSTDTQYF.

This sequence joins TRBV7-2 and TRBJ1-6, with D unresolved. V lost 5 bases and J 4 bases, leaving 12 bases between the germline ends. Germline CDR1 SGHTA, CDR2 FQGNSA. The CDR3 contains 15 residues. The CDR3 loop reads CASSLRRGYNSPLHF. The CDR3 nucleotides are TGTGCCAGCAGCCTGCGACGGGGTTATAATTCACCCCTCCACTTT.

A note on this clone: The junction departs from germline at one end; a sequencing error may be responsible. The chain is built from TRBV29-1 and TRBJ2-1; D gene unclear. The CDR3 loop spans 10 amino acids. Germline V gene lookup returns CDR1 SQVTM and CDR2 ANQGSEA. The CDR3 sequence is CSVSVDERFF. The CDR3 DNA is TGCAGCGTTTCCGTGGATGAGCGGTTCTTC.

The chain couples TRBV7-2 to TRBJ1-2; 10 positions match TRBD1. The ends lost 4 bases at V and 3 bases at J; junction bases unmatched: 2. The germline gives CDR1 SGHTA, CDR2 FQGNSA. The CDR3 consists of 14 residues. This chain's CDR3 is CASSSGTGDYGYTF. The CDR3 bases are TGTGCCAGCAGCTCCGGGACAGGGGACTATGGCTACACCTTC.

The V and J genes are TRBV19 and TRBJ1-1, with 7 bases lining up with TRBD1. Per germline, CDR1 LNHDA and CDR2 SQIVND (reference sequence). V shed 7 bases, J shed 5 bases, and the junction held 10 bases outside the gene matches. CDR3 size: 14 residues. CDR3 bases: TGTGCCAGTACCCCGACAGGGTTCAGGACTGAAGCTTTCTTT. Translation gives CASTPTGFRTEAFF.

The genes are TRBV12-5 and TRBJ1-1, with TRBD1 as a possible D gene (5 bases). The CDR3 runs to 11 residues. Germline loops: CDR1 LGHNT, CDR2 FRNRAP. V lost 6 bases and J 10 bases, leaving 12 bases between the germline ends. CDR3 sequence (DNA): TGTGCTAGTGGCCCAGGGTGGGTAGCTTTCTTT. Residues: CASGPGWVAFF.

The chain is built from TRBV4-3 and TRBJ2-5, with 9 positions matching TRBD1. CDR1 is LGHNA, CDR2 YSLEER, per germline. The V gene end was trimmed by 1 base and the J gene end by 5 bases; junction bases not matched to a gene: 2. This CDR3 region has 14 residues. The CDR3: CASSQGDRDETQYF. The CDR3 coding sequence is TGCGCCAGCAGCCAAGGGGACAGGGACGAGACCCAGTACTTC.

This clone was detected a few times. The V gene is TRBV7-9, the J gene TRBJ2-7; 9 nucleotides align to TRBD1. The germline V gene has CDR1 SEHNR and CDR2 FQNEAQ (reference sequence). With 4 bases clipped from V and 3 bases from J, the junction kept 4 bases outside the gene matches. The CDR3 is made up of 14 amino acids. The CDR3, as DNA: TGTGCCAGCAGCTCCGGGACAGGGAGCTACGAGCAGTACTTC. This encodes CASSSGTGSYEQYF.

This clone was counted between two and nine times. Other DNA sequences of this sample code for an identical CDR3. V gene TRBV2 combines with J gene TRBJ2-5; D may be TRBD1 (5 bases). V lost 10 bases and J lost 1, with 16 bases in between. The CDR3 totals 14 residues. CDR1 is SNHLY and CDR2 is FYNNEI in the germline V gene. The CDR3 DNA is TGTGCCACCACCAGAGACAGTAGCCAAGAGACCCAGTACTTC. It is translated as CATTRDSSQETQYF.

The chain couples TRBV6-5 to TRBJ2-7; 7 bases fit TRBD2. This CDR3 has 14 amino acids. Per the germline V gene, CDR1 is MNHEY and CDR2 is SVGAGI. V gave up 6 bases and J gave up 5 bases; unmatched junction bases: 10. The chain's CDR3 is CASSAGTKIHEQYF. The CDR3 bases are TGTGCCAGCAGCGCCGGGACTAAGATCCACGAGCAGTACTTC.

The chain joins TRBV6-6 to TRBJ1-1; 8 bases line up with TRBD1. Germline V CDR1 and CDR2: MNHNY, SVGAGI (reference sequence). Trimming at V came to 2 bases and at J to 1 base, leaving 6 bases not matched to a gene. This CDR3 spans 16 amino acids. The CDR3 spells CASSYVSGGANTEAFF. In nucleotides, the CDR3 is TGTGCCAGCAGTTACGTCTCAGGGGGCGCGAACACTGAAGCTTTCTTT.

In DNA form, the CDR3 reads TGTGCCAGCAGCTTAGGACTAGGTCAGCCCCAGCATTTT. Translating gives CASSLGLGQPQHF. This chain connects TRBV7-9 to TRBJ1-5; D call uncertain. Germline-derived CDR1 and CDR2 are SEHNR and FQNEAQ (reference sequence). CDR3 size: 13 residues. Between the trimmed V and J ends, which lost 1 base and 6 bases, there was a span of 7 bases.

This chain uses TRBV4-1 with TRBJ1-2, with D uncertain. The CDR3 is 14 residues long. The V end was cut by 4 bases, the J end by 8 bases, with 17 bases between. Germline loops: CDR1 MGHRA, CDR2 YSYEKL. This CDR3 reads CASSPTAASQGYTF. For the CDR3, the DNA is TGCGCCAGCAGCCCAACAGCGGCGTCCCAAGGCTACACCTTC.

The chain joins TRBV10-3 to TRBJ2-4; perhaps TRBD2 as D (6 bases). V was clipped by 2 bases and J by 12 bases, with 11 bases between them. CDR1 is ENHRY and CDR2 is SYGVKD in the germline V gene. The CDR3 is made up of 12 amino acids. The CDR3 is CAISEVGGTQYF. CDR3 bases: TGTGCCATCAGTGAGGTAGGCGGGACTCAGTACTTC.

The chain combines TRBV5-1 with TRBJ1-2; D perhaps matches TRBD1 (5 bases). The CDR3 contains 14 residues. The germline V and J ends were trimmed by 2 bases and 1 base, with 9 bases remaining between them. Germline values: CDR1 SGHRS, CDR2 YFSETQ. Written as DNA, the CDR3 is TGCGCCAGCAGCTTTGGGGACTTTAACTATGGCTACACCTTC. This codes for CASSFGDFNYGYTF.

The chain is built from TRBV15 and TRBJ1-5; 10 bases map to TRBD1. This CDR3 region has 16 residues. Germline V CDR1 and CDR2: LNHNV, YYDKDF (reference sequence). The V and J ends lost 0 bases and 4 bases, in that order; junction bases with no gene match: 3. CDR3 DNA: TGTGCCACCAGCAGAGATGGGGGACAGGGGAATCAGCCCCAGCATTTT. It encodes CATSRDGGQGNQPQHF.

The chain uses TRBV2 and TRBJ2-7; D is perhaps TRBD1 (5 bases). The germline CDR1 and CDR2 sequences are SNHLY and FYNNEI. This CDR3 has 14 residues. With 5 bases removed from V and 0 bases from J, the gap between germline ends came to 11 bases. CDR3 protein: CASSSTDSSYEQYF. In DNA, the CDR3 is TGTGCCAGCAGTTCGACAGATAGCTCCTACGAGCAGTACTTC.

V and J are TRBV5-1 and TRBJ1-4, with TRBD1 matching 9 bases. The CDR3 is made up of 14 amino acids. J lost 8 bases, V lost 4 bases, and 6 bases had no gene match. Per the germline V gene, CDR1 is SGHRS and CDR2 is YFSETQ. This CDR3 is CASSETGGGEKLFF. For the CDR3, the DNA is TGCGCCAGCAGCGAGACAGGGGGGGGAGAAAAACTGTTTTTT.

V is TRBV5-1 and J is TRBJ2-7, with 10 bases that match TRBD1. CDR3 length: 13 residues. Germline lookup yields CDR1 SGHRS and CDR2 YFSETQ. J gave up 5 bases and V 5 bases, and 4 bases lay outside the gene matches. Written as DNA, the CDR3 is TGCGCCAGCAGGACAGGGGGCCGCGACGAGCAGTACTTC. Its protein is CASRTGGRDEQYF.